The rows below give T cell receptor beta chains drawn from one sample of a study of shared clonotypes between healthy human individuals. Measured with immunoSEQ multiplex PCR; TCRdb has only the in-frame clones, and not every one. The data hold 600,000 to 800,000 clones, with around 77% observed a single time. The sequenced sample was memory CD4+ T cells sorted from blood. The receptors shown here come from a woman in her 30s in good health. Both conserved end residues are part of each CDR3. Each record gives: CDR3 protein, CDR3 DNA, clone size, V gene, D gene, J gene. The D gene is left open where the match is weak. The size entry is marked missing in some rows and otherwise reads once, few, many or a size class.

CASSLDGTTGELFF,TGTGCCAGCAGCCTCGACGGGACGACCGGGGAGCTGTTTTTT,-,TRBV6-1,-,TRBJ2-2
CASSTGALADTQYF,TGTGCCAGCAGCACCGGGGCGTTGGCGGATACGCAGTATTTT,-,TRBV7-2,-,TRBJ2-3
CASSFGTVQETQYF,TGCGCCAGCAGCTTCGGGACAGTCCAAGAGACCCAGTACTTC,-,TRBV5-1,TRBD1,TRBJ2-5
CASSFWGPNEQFF,TGTGCCAGCAGCTTTTGGGGGCCGAATGAGCAGTTCTTC,few,TRBV5-8,-,TRBJ2-1
CASSTSGGAGQPQHF,TGTGCCAGCAGTACCTCAGGGGGCGCGGGGCAGCCCCAGCATTTT,-,TRBV28,TRBD1,TRBJ1-5
CASSSNTGEGNQPQHF,TGTGCCAGCAGTTCTAACACAGGGGAGGGCAATCAGCCCCAGCATTTT,-,TRBV6-5,TRBD1,TRBJ1-5
CATSRGGNMDYNEQFF,TGTGCCACCAGCAGGGGGGGAAATATGGATTACAATGAGCAGTTCTTC,-,TRBV15,-,TRBJ2-1
CASSLRNTGELFF,TGTGCCAGCAGCTTAAGGAACACCGGGGAGCTGTTTTTT,many,TRBV5-4,-,TRBJ2-2
CASSQTSGKGETQYF,TGTGCCAGCAGCCAAACTAGCGGGAAGGGGGAGACCCAGTACTTC,-,TRBV5-4,TRBD2,TRBJ2-5
CASSGYYEDTQYF,TGTGCCAGCAGCGGCTATTATGAGGATACGCAGTATTTT,-,TRBV11-2,-,TRBJ2-3
CASSRGSGNTIYF,TGTGCCAGCAGTCGAGGGTCTGGAAACACCATATATTTT,-,TRBV11-1,-,TRBJ1-3
CASTLSQGNTQYF,TGTGCCAGCACCCTATCACAGGGGAATACGCAGTATTTT,few,TRBV11-3,TRBD1,TRBJ2-3
CASSLAGGEKLFF,TGCGCCAGCAGCTTGGCAGGGGGTGAAAAACTGTTTTTT,-,TRBV5-1,TRBD1,TRBJ1-4
CASSLVQGPQNTEAFF,TGCGCCAGCAGCTTGGTACAGGGACCCCAGAACACTGAAGCTTTCTTT,-,TRBV5-1,-,TRBJ1-1
CASSLSRLGEQFF,TGTGCCAGCAGTTTATCACGTCTAGGTGAGCAGTTCTTC,-,TRBV27,-,TRBJ2-1
CAWSVLVGWYGYTF,TGTGCCTGGAGTGTACTAGTCGGATGGTATGGCTACACCTTC,-,TRBV30,-,TRBJ1-2
CASSVGQGTDTQYF,TGCGCCAGCAGCGTAGGACAAGGCACAGATACGCAGTATTTT,-,TRBV5-1,-,TRBJ2-3
CASSFGGSVNEQFF,TGTGCCAGCAGTTTTGGGGGGAGCGTGAATGAGCAGTTCTTC,few,TRBV6-5,-,TRBJ2-1
CATHGEFGANVLTF,TGCGCCACCCACGGAGAGTTTGGGGCCAACGTCCTGACTTTC,-,TRBV5-1,-,TRBJ2-6
CATDSTGYGYTF,TGTGCCACCGATAGTACGGGCTATGGCTACACCTTC,-,TRBV5-4,-,TRBJ1-2
CSVEWGMNTEAFF,TGCAGCGTTGAATGGGGGATGAACACTGAAGCTTTCTTT,-,TRBV29-1,-,TRBJ1-1
CASRRHTYGYTF,TGTGCCAGCAGACGACATACGTATGGCTACACCTTC,-,TRBV28,-,TRBJ1-2
CASAGTGGLEQYF,TGTGCCAGCGCCGGGACAGGGGGCCTCGAGCAGTACTTC,-,TRBV19,TRBD1,TRBJ2-7
CASSESSGSWLAGYEQYF,TGCGCCAGCAGTGAGTCTAGTGGCTCTTGGCTAGCGGGCTACGAGCAGTACTTC,-,TRBV10-2,TRBD2,TRBJ2-7
CASSSGSGQGYNEQFF,TGCGCCAGCAGCTCCGGATCGGGACAGGGATACAATGAGCAGTTCTTC,-,TRBV5-1,TRBD1,TRBJ2-1
CASSGLAGGPSTDTQYF,TGCGCCAGCAGCGGACTAGCGGGAGGCCCTAGCACAGATACGCAGTATTTT,few,TRBV5-1,TRBD2,TRBJ2-3
CASSGGLAGNTGELFF,TGTGCCAGCAGTGGCGGACTAGCGGGGAACACCGGGGAGCTGTTTTTT,-,TRBV6-4,TRBD2,TRBJ2-2
CASGRLQGSRIPLNEQFF,TGTGCCAGTGGACGTTTACAGGGGTCCAGGATCCCTTTAAATGAGCAGTTCTTC,-,TRBV9,TRBD1,TRBJ2-1
CASSFASGVGETQYF,TGTGCCAGCAGCTTCGCTAGCGGGGTAGGAGAGACCCAGTACTTC,-,TRBV7-8,TRBD2,TRBJ2-5
CASSLQGSDTQYF,TGTGCCAGTAGTTTACAGGGATCGGATACGCAGTATTTT,once,TRBV19,-,TRBJ2-3
CASPGAGPTDFF,TGTGCCAGCCCAGGGGCAGGGCCAACCGATTTCTTT,-,TRBV27,-,TRBJ1-1
CASTHRLGYTF,TGTGCCAGCACCCACCGGCTTGGCTACACCTTC,-,TRBV28,-,TRBJ1-2
CASSSGTRARDEQFF,TGTGCCAGCAGCTCGGGGACGAGGGCGAGGGATGAGCAGTTCTTC,-,TRBV11-3,-,TRBJ2-1
CASSQKRDRAKNQPQHF,TGCGCCAGCAGTCAAAAAAGGGACAGGGCCAAGAATCAGCCCCAGCATTTT,-,TRBV23-1,TRBD1,TRBJ1-5
CASSQGIGQQNEQFF,TGCGCCAGCAGCCAAGGAATTGGGCAGCAGAATGAGCAGTTCTTC,-,TRBV4-1,-,TRBJ2-1
CASSKDLDGLGLGEQFF,TGTGCCAGCAGCAAAGATTTGGACGGGCTCGGGTTGGGTGAGCAGTTCTTC,-,TRBV21-1,-,TRBJ2-1
CASRQFRVLNTGELFF,TGTGCCAGCAGACAATTTAGGGTTCTGAACACCGGGGAGCTGTTTTTT,-,TRBV28,-,TRBJ2-2
CASSHALEEFYEQYF,TGTGCCAGCAGCCACGCCCTAGAGGAATTCTACGAGCAGTACTTC,-,TRBV5-6,-,TRBJ2-7
CASSLLGGADTQYF,TGTGCCAGCAGCTTGTTGGGGGGAGCAGATACGCAGTATTTT,-,TRBV11-2,-,TRBJ2-3
CASSLYGNEQFF,TGTGCCAGTTCCCTTTATGGCAATGAGCAGTTCTTC,few,TRBV19,-,TRBJ2-1